The rows below give T cell receptor beta chains drawn from one sample of a study of blood T cell repertoires in COVID-19. Libraries were prepared by immunoSEQ multiplex PCR; TCRdb keeps only in-frame clonotypes and omits some of them. The profile shows over 200,000 clones, over 65% of them singletons. Input material: peripheral blood. The receptors here all came from a woman older than 75 with acute or convalescent COVID-19. Each CDR3 is given with its conserved first and last residue. D genes are given only for firm matches. The size field is filled for only some rows; it gives once, few, many or a size class.

v_gene	abundance	j_gene	d_gene	CDR3nt	CDR3aa
TRBV12-5	NA	TRBJ2-7	NA	TGTGCTAGTGGTTTGGTAGGGAGTTTAGGTTACGAGCAGTACTTC	CASGLVGSLGYEQYF
TRBV4-1	NA	TRBJ2-3	TRBD1	TGCGCCAGCAGCCAAGATCACCCGGGACAGGTAAACACAGATACGCAGTATTTT	CASSQDHPGQVNTDTQYF
TRBV2	NA	TRBJ2-7	NA	TGTGCCAGCAGTGACGTCTACGAGCAGTACTTC	CASSDVYEQYF
TRBV15	NA	TRBJ2-7	NA	TGTGCCACCAGCAGAGGAGGATACTACGAGCAGTACTTC	CATSRGGYYEQYF
TRBV4-1	NA	TRBJ2-1	TRBD2	TGCGCCAGCAGCCAATCAGGCCTAGCGGGGCGCTATGAGCAGTTCTTC	CASSQSGLAGRYEQFF
TRBV2	NA	TRBJ2-2	NA	TGTGCCAGCAGTGGCGACATCGGGGAGCTGTTTTTT	CASSGDIGELFF
TRBV30	few	TRBJ1-1	TRBD1	TGTGCCTGGAGTGCCCAGGCAACGGGACAGTCAAGGAACACTGAAGCTTTCTTT	CAWSAQATGQSRNTEAFF
TRBV5-1	few	TRBJ1-5	TRBD1	TGCGCCAGCAGCGAAAATCCAGGGGGCGGACAGCCCCAGCATTTT	CASSENPGGGQPQHF
TRBV18	NA	TRBJ1-4	NA	TGTGCCAGCTCACGCGACAGCATTAATGAAAAACTGTTTTTT	CASSRDSINEKLFF
TRBV27	NA	TRBJ2-2	TRBD1	TGTGCCAGCTCCCAGTTTGGCCGGACAGGGGGTACCGGGGAGCTGTTTTTT	CASSQFGRTGGTGELFF
TRBV7-2	NA	TRBJ2-1	TRBD2	TGTGCCAGCAGTACGGTGGGGACTAGCGGGGGGCGAAATGAGCAGTTCTTC	CASSTVGTSGGRNEQFF
TRBV7-2	NA	TRBJ2-1	NA	TGTGCCAGCAGCTTAGCGCAGACTAACTCCTACAATGAGCAGTTCTTC	CASSLAQTNSYNEQFF
TRBV6-1	NA	TRBJ2-5	NA	TGTGCCAGCAGTGAAGGTCGCGGGTATACGGAGACCCAGTACTTC	CASSEGRGYTETQYF
TRBV19	NA	TRBJ2-6	NA	TGTGCCAGTAGTATAGGCCGGGCTGGGGCCAACGTCCTGACTTTC	CASSIGRAGANVLTF
TRBV6-5	NA	TRBJ1-2	NA	TGTGCCAGCAGTTACTCGGAGGGTTGGTATGGCTACACCTTC	CASSYSEGWYGYTF
TRBV5-1	NA	TRBJ2-5	TRBD2	TGCGCCAGCAGCTTGGCCCGGGGGGGGGAGACCCAGTACTTC	CASSLARGGETQYF
TRBV3-1/TRBV3-2	NA	TRBJ1-4	NA	TGTGCCAGCAGCTCCCCGACAGGCGCTAATGAAAAACTGTTTTTT	CASSSPTGANEKLFF
TRBV9	NA	TRBJ1-1	NA	TGTGCCAGCAGCGTAGGTGCCCCGACAGATGAAGCTTTCTTT	CASSVGAPTDEAFF
TRBV5-1	NA	TRBJ1-3	NA	TGCGCCAGCAGCTCTGGACAATTCTCTGGAAACACCATATATTTT	CASSSGQFSGNTIYF
TRBV5-1	NA	TRBJ2-3	TRBD1	TGCGCCAGCAGTTTGGGGGACAGAGACACAGATACGCAGTATTTT	CASSLGDRDTDTQYF
TRBV4-1	NA	TRBJ2-3	NA	TGCGCCAGCAGCCAACGAGATACGCAGTATTTT	CASSQRDTQYF
TRBV11-2	NA	TRBJ1-4	NA	TGTGCCAGCAGCCCCTCGTGGGCTGAAAAACTGTTTTTT	CASSPSWAEKLFF
TRBV6-5	NA	TRBJ1-6	NA	TGTGCCAGCAGTTACAAGAGGGATTATGGTTCACCCCTCCACTTT	CASSYKRDYGSPLHF
TRBV6-5	few	TRBJ1-1	TRBD1	TGTGCCAGCAGTTACGTGGGACAGGGGGCTGAAGCTTTCTTT	CASSYVGQGAEAFF
TRBV12-5	NA	TRBJ2-1	NA	TGTGCTAGTGCCGAAAACAGGGGAGGTGGCAATGAGCAGTTCTTC	CASAENRGGGNEQFF
TRBV7-9	NA	TRBJ2-7	TRBD1	TGTGCCAGCAGCTTACAGACAGGGATGTACGAGCAGTACTTC	CASSLQTGMYEQYF
TRBV7-2	few	TRBJ2-7	NA	TGTGCCAGCAGCCATAGGTGGGGCGGCGTCTACGAGCAGTACTTC	CASSHRWGGVYEQYF
TRBV3-1/TRBV3-2	NA	TRBJ2-1	NA	TGTGCCAGCACCCGGGATATGAGCTCCTACAATGAGCAGTTCTTC	CASTRDMSSYNEQFF
TRBV3-1/TRBV3-2	NA	TRBJ2-7	TRBD1	TGTGCCAGCAGCCGAACCGACAGGACAGGGTCCGAGCAGTACTTC	CASSRTDRTGSEQYF
TRBV29-1	many	TRBJ1-2	NA	TGCAGCGTTGCCAGGGGCCGAGGGGAAGGCTACACCTTC	CSVARGRGEGYTF
TRBV5-8	NA	TRBJ1-3	TRBD1	TGTGCCAGCAGCGAGGACAGGGGGTCGAGCTCTGGAAACACCATATATTTT	CASSEDRGSSSGNTIYF
TRBV5-6	NA	TRBJ2-5	NA	TGTGCCAGCAGCTTGGGGACAGTCCAAGAGACCCAGTACTTC	CASSLGTVQETQYF
TRBV5-1	NA	TRBJ1-3	TRBD1	TGCGCCAGCAGCTGGGGGACAGGCCGCTCTGGAAACACCATATATTTT	CASSWGTGRSGNTIYF
TRBV29-1	NA	TRBJ1-2	NA	TGCAGCGTTGGACGTCAGGCGAGCTATGGCTACACCTTC	CSVGRQASYGYTF
TRBV11-2	NA	TRBJ2-3	NA	TGTGCCAGCAGCCCCGCCAGCGGGACAACAGATACGCAGTATTTT	CASSPASGTTDTQYF
TRBV14	NA	TRBJ2-7	NA	TGTGCCAGCAGCCAAGAACAGTTCGGTATGAAGTCCTACGAGCAGTACTTC	CASSQEQFGMKSYEQYF
TRBV10-3	NA	TRBJ2-2	NA	TGTGCCATTACCGACACTGCCGCGAACACCGGGGAGCTGTTTTTT	CAITDTAANTGELFF
TRBV6-5	once	TRBJ1-5	NA	TGTGCCAGCATGGGCGGGACGCCAAATCAGCCCCAGCATTTT	CASMGGTPNQPQHF
TRBV7-2	few	TRBJ2-1	TRBD2	TGTGCCAGCAGCTTTAAGGGCGGGGGGATCTTAAGCTCCTACAATGAGCAGTTCTTC	CASSFKGGGILSSYNEQFF
TRBV7-8	NA	TRBJ1-2	NA	TGTGCCAGCTCCCCGGGGGGGGGCTATGGCTACACCTTC	CASSPGGGYGYTF
TRBV7-9	NA	TRBJ1-2	NA	TGTGCCAGCAGCTTAGATACAGGGTTCTATGGCTACACCTTC	CASSLDTGFYGYTF
TRBV25-1	few	TRBJ1-1	NA	TGTGCCAGCAGTGAATTTAGGGGAACTGAAGCTTTCTTT	CASSEFRGTEAFF
TRBV5-1	NA	TRBJ2-5	NA	TGCGCCAGCAGCACCCACTCTCAGGGGCCGGAGACCCAGTACTTC	CASSTHSQGPETQYF
TRBV13	NA	TRBJ2-1	NA	TGTGCCAGCAGCCCCCCCGGACTGGGGCAGTTCTTC	CASSPPGLGQFF
TRBV7-2	few	TRBJ2-3	TRBD2	TGTGCCAGCAGCACGGGACTAGCGGGTACGCAGTATTTT	CASSTGLAGTQYF
TRBV6-5	NA	TRBJ1-2	NA	TGTGCCAGCAGTTACTCGGCCGCAAACTATGGCTACACCTTC	CASSYSAANYGYTF
TRBV6-6	NA	TRBJ1-5	NA	TGTGCCAGCAGTTACTTGGGTCAGGGGCGTCAGCCCCAGCATTTT	CASSYLGQGRQPQHF
TRBV28	once	TRBJ2-3	TRBD2	TGTGCCAGCAGTTTGGGGGGAGCGGGAGTAGATACGCAGTATTTT	CASSLGGAGVDTQYF
TRBV11-2	NA	TRBJ1-1	TRBD1	TGTGCCAGCAGCTCCCACCCGGGACAGGGCACTGAAGCTTTCTTT	CASSSHPGQGTEAFF
TRBV3-1/TRBV3-2	once	TRBJ2-5	TRBD1	TGTGCCAGCAGCCAAAGGTGGACAGGGCTGGAGACCCAGTACTTC	CASSQRWTGLETQYF
TRBV6-5	NA	TRBJ1-2	NA	TGTGCCAGCTCCACCGGGGAGGGGCACGACTATGGCTACACCTTC	CASSTGEGHDYGYTF
TRBV6-2/TRBV6-3	NA	TRBJ1-1	NA	TGTGCCAGCAGTTACTCTGCGGGAGATGGGTTGGCTTTCTTT	CASSYSAGDGLAFF
TRBV5-1	few	TRBJ2-7	TRBD1	TGCGCCAGCAGCCGCAGACAGGGCGTGTACGAGCAGTACTTC	CASSRRQGVYEQYF
TRBV6-5	NA	TRBJ1-1	NA	TGTGCCAGCAGTACTAGGGGCGGGATGAACACTGAAGCTTTCTTT	CASSTRGGMNTEAFF
TRBV18	few	TRBJ2-1	TRBD1	TGTGCCAGCTCACTACAAGGGGGCCCCTACAATGAGCAGTTCTTC	CASSLQGGPYNEQFF
TRBV10-3	NA	TRBJ2-3	NA	TGTGCCATCAGTAAAGACAGGAACACAGATACGCAGTATTTT	CAISKDRNTDTQYF
TRBV9	NA	TRBJ1-5	NA	TGTGCCAGCAGCGTAAGGTCGGGGTTAAATCAGCCCCAGCATTTT	CASSVRSGLNQPQHF
TRBV2	NA	TRBJ2-5	NA	TGTGCCAGCGGGATGGGGGGAGGAGAGACCCAGTACTTC	CASGMGGGETQYF
TRBV5-1	NA	TRBJ2-6	NA	TGCGCCAGCAGCTTGGTATTCCCCTCTGGGGCCAACGTCCTGACTTTC	CASSLVFPSGANVLTF
TRBV7-2	once	TRBJ2-1	TRBD2	TGTGCCAGCAGCTTATCTAGCGGGGTTCAGTTCTTC	CASSLSSGVQFF